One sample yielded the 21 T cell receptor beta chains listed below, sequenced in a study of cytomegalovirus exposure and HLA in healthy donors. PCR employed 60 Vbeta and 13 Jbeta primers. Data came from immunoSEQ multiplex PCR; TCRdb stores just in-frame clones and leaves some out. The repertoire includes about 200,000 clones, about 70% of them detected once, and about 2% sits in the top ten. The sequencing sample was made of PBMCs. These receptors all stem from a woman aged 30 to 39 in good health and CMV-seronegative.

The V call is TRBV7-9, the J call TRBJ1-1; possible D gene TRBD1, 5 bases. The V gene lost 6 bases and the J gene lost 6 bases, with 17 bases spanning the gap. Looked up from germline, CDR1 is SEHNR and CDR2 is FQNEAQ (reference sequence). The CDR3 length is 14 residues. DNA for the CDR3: TGTGCCAGCAGTAAAGTTCAGGGCTACCCTGAAGCTTTCTTT. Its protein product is CASSKVQGYPEAFF.

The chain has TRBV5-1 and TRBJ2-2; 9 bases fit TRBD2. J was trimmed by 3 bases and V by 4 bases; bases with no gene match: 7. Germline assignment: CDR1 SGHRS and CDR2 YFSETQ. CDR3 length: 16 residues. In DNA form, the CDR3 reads TGCGCCAGCAGCGTCTCTAGCGGGATAGACACCGGGGAGCTGTTTTTT. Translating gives CASSVSSGIDTGELFF.

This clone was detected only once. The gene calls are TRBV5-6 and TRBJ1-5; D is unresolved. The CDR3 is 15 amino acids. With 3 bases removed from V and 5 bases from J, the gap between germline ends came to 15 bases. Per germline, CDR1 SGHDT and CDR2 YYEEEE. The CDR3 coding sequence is TGTGCCAGCAGCTGGAGGACTGATTGGGATCAGCCCCAGCATTTT. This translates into CASSWRTDWDQPQHF.

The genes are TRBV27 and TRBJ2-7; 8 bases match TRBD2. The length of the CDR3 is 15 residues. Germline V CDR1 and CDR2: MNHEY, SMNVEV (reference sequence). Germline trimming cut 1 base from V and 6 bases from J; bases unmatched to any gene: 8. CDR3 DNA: TGTGCCAGCAGTTTATACAGCGGGGGCAGGATCGAGCAGTACTTC. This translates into CASSLYSGGRIEQYF.

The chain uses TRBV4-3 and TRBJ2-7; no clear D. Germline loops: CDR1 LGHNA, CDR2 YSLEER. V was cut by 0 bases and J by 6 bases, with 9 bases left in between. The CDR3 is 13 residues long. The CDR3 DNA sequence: TGCGCCAGCAGCCAAGATCCGAGTCGCGAGCAGTACTTC. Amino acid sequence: CASSQDPSREQYF.

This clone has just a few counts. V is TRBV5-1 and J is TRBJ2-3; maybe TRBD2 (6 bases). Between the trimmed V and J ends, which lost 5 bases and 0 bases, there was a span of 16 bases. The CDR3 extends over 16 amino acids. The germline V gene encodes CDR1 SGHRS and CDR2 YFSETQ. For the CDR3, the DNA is TGCGCCAGCAGTTCCGCGGGACCCGTAAGCACAGATACGCAGTATTTT. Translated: CASSSAGPVSTDTQYF. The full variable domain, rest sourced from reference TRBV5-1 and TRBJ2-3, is KAGVTQTPRYLIKTRGQQVTLSCSPISGHRSVSWYQQTPGQGLQFLFEYFSETQRNKGNFPGRFSGRQFSNSRSEMNVSTLELGDSALYLCASSSAGPVSTDTQYFGPGTRLTVL.

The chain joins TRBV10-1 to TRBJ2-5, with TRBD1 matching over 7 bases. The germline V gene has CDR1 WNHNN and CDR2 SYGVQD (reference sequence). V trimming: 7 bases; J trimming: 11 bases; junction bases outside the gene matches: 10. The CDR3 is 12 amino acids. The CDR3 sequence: CASKGRGRVQYF. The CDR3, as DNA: TGCGCCAGCAAGGGCAGGGGGAGAGTGCAGTACTTC.

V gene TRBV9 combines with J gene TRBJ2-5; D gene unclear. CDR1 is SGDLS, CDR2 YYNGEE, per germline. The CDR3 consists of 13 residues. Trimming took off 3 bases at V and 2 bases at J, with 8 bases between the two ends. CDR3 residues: CASSGAQQETQYF. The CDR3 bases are TGTGCCAGCAGCGGGGCCCAACAAGAGACCCAGTACTTC.

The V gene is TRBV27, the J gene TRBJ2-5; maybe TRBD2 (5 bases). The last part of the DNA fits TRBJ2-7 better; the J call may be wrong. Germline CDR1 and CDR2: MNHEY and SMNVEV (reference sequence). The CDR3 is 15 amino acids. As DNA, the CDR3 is TGTGCCAGCAGTTTCTGGTCGGGGAGCACCTACGAGCAGTACTTC. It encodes CASSFWSGSTYEQYF.

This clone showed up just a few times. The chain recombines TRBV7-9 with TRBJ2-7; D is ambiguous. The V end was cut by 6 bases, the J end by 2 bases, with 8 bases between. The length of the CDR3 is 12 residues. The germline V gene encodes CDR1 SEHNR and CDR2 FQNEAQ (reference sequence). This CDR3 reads CASRRSAYEQYF. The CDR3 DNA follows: TGTGCCAGCAGACGTAGTGCCTACGAGCAGTACTTC.

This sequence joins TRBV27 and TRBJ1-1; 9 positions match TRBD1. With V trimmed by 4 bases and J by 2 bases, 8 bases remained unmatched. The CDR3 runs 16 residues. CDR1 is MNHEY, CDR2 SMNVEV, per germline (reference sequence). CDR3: CASSSPGQGGNTEAFF. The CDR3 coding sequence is TGTGCCAGCAGTTCACCGGGACAGGGAGGTAACACTGAAGCTTTCTTT.

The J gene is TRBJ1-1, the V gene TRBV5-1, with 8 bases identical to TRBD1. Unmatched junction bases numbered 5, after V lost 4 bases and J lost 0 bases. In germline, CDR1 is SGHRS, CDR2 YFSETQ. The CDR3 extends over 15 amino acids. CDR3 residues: CASSPWTGMNTEAFF. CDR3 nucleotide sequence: TGCGCCAGCAGCCCCTGGACAGGGATGAACACTGAAGCTTTCTTT.

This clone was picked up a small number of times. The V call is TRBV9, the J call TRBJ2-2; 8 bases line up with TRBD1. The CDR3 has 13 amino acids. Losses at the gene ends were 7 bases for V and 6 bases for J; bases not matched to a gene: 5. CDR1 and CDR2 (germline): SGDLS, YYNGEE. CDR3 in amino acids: CASGKQGAGELFF. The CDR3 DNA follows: TGTGCCAGCGGAAAACAGGGGGCCGGGGAGCTGTTTTTT.

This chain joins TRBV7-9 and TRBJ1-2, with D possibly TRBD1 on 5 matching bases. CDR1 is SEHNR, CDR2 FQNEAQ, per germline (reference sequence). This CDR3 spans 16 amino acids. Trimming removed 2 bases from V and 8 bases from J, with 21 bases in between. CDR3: CASSLNREGREDGYTF. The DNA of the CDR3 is TGTGCCAGCAGCTTAAACCGAGAGGGCAGGGAGGACGGCTACACCTTC.

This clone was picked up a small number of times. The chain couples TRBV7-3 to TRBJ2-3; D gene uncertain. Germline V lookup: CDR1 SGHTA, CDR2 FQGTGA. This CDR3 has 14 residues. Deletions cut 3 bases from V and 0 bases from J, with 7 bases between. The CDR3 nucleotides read TGTGCCAGCAGCTTTCGGAGTAGCACAGATACGCAGTATTTT. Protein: CASSFRSSTDTQYF.

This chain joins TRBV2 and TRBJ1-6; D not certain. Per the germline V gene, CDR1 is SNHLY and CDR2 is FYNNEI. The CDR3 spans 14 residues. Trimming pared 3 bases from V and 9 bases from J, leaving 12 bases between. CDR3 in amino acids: CASSDLGISSPLHF. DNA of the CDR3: TGTGCCAGCAGTGACTTGGGCATAAGTTCACCCCTCCACTTT.

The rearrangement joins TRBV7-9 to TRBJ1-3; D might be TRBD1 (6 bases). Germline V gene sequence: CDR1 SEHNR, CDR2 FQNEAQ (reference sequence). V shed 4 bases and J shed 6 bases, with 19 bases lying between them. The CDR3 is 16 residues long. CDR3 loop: CASSSRGQGMVNTIYF. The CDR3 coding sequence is TGTGCCAGCAGCTCCAGGGGCCAGGGGATGGTAAACACCATATATTTT.

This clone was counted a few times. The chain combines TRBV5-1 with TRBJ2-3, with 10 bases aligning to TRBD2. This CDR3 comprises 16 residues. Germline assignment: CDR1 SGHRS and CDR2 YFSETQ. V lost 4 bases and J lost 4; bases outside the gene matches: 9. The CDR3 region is CASSPQGSGRADTQYF. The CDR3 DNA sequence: TGCGCCAGCAGCCCCCAGGGGAGCGGGAGGGCAGATACGCAGTATTTT.

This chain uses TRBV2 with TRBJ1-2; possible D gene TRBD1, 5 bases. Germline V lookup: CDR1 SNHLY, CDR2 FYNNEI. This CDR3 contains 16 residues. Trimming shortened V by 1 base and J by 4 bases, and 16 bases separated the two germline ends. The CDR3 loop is CASSEEVRGGSYGYTF. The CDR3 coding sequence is TGTGCCAGCAGTGAAGAGGTGAGGGGAGGAAGCTATGGCTACACCTTC.

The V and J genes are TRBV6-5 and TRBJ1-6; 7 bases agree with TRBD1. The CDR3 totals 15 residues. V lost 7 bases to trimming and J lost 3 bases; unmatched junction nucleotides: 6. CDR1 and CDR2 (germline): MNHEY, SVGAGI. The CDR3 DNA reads TGTGCCAGCACCCATCGGGACAGCTATAATTCACCCCTCCACTTT. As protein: CASTHRDSYNSPLHF.

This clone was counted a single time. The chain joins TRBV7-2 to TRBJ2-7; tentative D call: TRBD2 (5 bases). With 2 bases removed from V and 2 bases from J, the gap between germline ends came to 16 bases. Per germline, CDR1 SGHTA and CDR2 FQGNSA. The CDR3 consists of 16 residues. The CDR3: CASSLSAGGWAYEQYF. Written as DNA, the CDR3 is TGTGCCAGCAGCTTATCCGCGGGCGGGTGGGCCTACGAGCAGTACTTC.